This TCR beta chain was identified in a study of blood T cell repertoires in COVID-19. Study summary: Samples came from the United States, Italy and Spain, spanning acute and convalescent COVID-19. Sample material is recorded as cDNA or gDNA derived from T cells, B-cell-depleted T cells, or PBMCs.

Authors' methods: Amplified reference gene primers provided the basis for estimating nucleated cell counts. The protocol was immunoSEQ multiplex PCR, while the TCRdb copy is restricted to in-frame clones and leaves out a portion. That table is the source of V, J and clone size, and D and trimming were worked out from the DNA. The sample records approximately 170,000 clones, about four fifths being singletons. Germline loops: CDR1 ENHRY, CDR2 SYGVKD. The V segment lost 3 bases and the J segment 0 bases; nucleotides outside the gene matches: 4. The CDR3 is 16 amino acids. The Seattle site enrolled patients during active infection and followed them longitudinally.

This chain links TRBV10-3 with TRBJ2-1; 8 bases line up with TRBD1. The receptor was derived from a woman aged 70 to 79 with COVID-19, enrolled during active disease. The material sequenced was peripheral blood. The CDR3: CAISDGQGSSYNEQFF. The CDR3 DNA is TGTGCCATCAGTGACGGACAGGGTAGCTCCTACAATGAGCAGTTCTTC.